This T cell receptor beta chain was observed in a study of blood T cell repertoires in COVID-19 (dated by TCRdb to 2018 to 2020). About the investigation overall: The collaborator samples originated in the United States, Italy and Spain and spanned the acute and convalescent phases of COVID-19. The material from the prospective study consisted of cDNA or gDNA derived from T cells, B-cell-depleted T cells, or PBMCs. The dataset comprised deeply sampled blood TCRbeta repertoires from subjects exposed to, actively infected with, or recovered from COVID-19. A freely available public database, intended as a resource for researchers studying the immune response to SARS-CoV-2, is where the repertoires were released. The samples were drawn from two sources: the first 160 participants of the ongoing ImmuneRACE study, and some 1,300 subjects contributed by 6 global collaborators. Nearly every sample came with metadata listing a de-identified subject ID, COVID-19 status, age in years and sex. Where available, HLA class I and class II types were obtained from metadata supplied by the sample provider rather than from assay-based typing. What the research found in general, with its limitations: Clinical and demographic metadata were provided uncurated, with the amount varying by source and participant.

TCRbeta CDR3 regions were amplified from genomic DNA using the immunoSEQ Assay, a bias-controlled multiplex PCR. In the source study's methods: The number of nucleated cells in each sample was estimated from the amplification of reference gene primers within the assay. To quantify the absolute abundance of each unique TCRbeta CDR3 rearrangement, sequence reads were collapsed and filtered. Productive Simpson clonality was computed per sample as the square root of Simpson's diversity index over productive rearrangements. TCRdb took this table from immuneACCESS and kept in-frame rearrangements with V and J called. Such tables lack part of the clones; where checked against another copy, unresolved V genes explain under half of the gap, and the rest is unexplained. Clone size and V and J calls were adopted from that table, with D and trimming inferred from the DNA. The table for this sample lists approximately 68,000 clones; approximately 80% of them were counted only once. The biggest ten clones account for approximately 10% of the sample.

Details on this clone: Its antigen specificity is not known. Base quality data are lacking; no much larger clone is found one base away.

Collaborating institutions collected whole blood in K2EDTA tubes following their own protocols. Collaborator samples were shipped for TCRbeta analysis as frozen whole blood, isolated PBMCs, or DNA extracted from either sample type. This TCR came from a woman aged 45-60 years with acute or convalescent COVID-19. The source material was peripheral blood.

CDR3 loop: CASSPSRQGAYEQYF. The DNA sequence is as follows: TGTGCCAGCTCACCAAGTCGGCAGGGGGCCTACGAGCAGTACTTC. The chain is encoded by TRBV18 joined to TRBJ2-7, and 7 bases in between align with TRBD1. CDR1 and CDR2 were assigned from the germline V gene as KGHSH and LQKENI. Trimmed from V: 2 bases; trimmed from J: 2 bases; junction bases lacking a gene match: 6. Reading from cysteine to phenylalanine, the CDR3 counts 15 amino acids. The DNA shown is the 45-base CDR3, in frame from base 1. Joined to the reference TRBV18 and TRBJ2-7 proteins, this CDR3 gives the full variable domain: NAGVMQNPRHLVRRRGQEARLRCSPMKGHSHVYWYRQLPEEGLKFMVYLQKENIIDESGMPKERFSAEFPKEGPSILRIQQVVRGDSAAYFCASSPSRQGAYEQYFGPGTRLTVT.